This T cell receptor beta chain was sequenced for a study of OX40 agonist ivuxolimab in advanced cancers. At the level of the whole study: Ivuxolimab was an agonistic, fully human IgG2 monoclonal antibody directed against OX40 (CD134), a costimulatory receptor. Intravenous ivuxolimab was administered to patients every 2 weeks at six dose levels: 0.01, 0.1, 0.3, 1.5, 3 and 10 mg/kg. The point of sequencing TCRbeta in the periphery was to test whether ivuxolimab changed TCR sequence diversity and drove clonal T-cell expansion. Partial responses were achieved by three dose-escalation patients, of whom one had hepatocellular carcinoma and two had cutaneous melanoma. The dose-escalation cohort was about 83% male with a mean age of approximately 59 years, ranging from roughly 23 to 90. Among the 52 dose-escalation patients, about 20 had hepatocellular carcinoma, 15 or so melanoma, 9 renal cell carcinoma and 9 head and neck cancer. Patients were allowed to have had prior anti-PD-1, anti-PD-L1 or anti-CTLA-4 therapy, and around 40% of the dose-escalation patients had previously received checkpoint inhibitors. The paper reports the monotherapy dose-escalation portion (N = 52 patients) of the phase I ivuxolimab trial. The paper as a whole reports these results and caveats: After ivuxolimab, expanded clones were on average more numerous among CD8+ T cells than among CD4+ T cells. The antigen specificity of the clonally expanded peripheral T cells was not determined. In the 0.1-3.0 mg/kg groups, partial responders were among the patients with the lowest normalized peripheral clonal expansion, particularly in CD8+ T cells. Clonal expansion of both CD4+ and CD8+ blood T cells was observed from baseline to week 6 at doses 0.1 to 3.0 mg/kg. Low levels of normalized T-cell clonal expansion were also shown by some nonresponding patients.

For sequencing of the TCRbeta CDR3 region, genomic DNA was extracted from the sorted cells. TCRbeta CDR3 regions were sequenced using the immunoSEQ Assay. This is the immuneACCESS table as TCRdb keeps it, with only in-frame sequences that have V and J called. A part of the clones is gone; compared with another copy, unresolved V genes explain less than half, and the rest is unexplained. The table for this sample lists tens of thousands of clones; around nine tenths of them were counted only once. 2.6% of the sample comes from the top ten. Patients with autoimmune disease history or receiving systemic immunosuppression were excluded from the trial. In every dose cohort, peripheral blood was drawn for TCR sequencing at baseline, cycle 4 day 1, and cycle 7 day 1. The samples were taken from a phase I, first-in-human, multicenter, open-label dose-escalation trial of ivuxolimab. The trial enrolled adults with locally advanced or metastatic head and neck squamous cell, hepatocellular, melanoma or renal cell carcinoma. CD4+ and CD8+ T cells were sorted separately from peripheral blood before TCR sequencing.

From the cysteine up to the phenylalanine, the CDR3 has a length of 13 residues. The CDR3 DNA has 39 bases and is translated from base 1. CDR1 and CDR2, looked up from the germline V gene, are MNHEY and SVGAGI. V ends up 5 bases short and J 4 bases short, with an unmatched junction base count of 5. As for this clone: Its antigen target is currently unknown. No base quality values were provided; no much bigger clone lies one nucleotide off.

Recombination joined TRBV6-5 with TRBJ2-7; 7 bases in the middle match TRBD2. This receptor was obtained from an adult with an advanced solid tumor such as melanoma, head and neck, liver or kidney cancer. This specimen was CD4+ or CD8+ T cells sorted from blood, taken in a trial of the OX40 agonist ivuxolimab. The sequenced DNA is TGTGCCAGCAGTCGAGCGGGAAGGTACGAGCAGTACTTC. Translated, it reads CASSRAGRYEQYF.